A selection of T cell receptor beta chains follows, all from one sample in a study of Graves' ophthalmopathy and Graves' hyperthyroidism. Each CDR3 protein is one row after TCRdb ran MiXCR on the multiplex PCR reads. This repertoire shows roughly 500,000 distinct CDR3 sequences, about 15% found once; its top ten account for 9.5% to 10%. Sequenced: blood. The receptor set was obtained from a young woman with Graves' ophthalmopathy. Each CDR3 is given with its conserved first and last residue. A D gene is named only where the DNA matches it firmly. The size of a clone is reported for some rows only, either as once, few or many, or as a class for expanded clones.

clone size	D gene	V gene	J gene	CDR3 protein	CDR3 DNA
many	.	TRBV15	TRBJ1-2	CATSRDLVIRGTTYGYTF	TGTGCCACCAGCAGAGATCTGGTAATCCGGGGGACCACCTATGGCTACACCTTC
many	.	TRBV29-1	TRBJ1-2	CSVEPPGGYYGYTF	TGCAGCGTTGAGCCACCGGGGGGGTATTATGGCTACACCTTC
.	TRBD1	TRBV24-1	TRBJ2-7	CATSDDAGTGGDEQYF	TGTGCCACCAGTGACGACGCCGGGACAGGGGGCGACGAGCAGTACTTC
.	TRBD1	TRBV30	TRBJ2-7	CAWSRGDRGYEQYF	TGTGCCTGGAGTAGAGGGGACAGGGGATACGAGCAGTACTTC
many	TRBD1	TRBV11-2	TRBJ2-7	CASRNPGQGVYEQYF	TGTGCCAGCAGAAACCCGGGACAGGGAGTTTACGAGCAGTACTTC
.	TRBD1	TRBV6-1	TRBJ2-7	CASRKIPGQDSYEQYF	TGTGCCAGCAGGAAAATCCCGGGACAGGACTCCTACGAGCAGTACTTC
.	TRBD1	TRBV4-1	TRBJ1-2	CASSQAGQYYGYTF	TGCGCCAGCAGCCAAGCGGGACAGTACTATGGCTACACCTTC
many	TRBD2	TRBV27	TRBJ2-7	CASSYGTSGPYEQYF	TGTGCCAGCAGCTATGGGACTAGCGGACCCTACGAGCAGTACTTC
few	.	TRBV18	TRBJ1-5	CASLGDQPQHF	TGTGCCAGCTTGGGCGATCAGCCCCAGCATTTT
.	.	TRBV6-5	TRBJ1-1	CASSYVGALNTEAFF	TGTGCCAGCAGTTACGTGGGAGCTTTGAACACTGAAGCTTTCTTT
many	.	TRBV7-9	TRBJ1-5	CASSPPGAHQPQHF	TGTGCCAGCAGCCCTCCAGGGGCCCATCAGCCCCAGCATTTT
many	.	TRBV5-1	TRBJ1-2	CASSWTPFGYGYTF	TGCGCCAGCAGCTGGACCCCGTTTGGCTATGGCTACACCTTC
many	TRBD1	TRBV7-3	TRBJ1-3	CASSSGRGDGNTIYF	TGTGCCAGCAGCTCCGGCAGGGGGGATGGAAACACCATATATTTT